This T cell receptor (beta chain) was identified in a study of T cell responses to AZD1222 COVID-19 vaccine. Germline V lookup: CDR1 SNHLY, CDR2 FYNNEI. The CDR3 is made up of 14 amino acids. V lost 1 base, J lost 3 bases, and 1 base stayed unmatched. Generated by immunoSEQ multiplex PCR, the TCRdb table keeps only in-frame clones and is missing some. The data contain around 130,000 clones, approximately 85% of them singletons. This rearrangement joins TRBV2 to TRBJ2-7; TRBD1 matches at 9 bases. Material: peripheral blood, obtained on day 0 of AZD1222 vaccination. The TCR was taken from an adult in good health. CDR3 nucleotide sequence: TGTGCCAGCAGTGAAGGGACAGGGGTCTACGAGCAGTACTTC. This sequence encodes CASSEGTGVYEQYF.